The 6 T cell receptor beta chains below come from one sample, sequenced in a study of blood T cell repertoires in COVID-19. Only in-frame clones appear in the TCRdb table, and some are missing; sequencing was by immunoSEQ multiplex PCR. The sample lists about 50,000 clones, about 90% occurring once. The sequenced material came from peripheral blood. All receptors come from a woman older than 75 with COVID-19, enrolled during active disease.

This chain uses TRBV18 with TRBJ1-2; tentatively, D is TRBD1 (5 bases). Trimming removed 6 bases at V and 4 bases at J, with 18 bases between. The CDR3 loop spans 15 amino acids. Per the germline V gene, CDR1 is KGHSH and CDR2 is LQKENI. CDR3 amino acids: CASSEPGQGSYGYTF. The CDR3 region has the DNA TGTGCCAGCTCCGAACCCGGGCAGGGATCCTATGGCTACACCTTC.

V is TRBV9 and J is TRBJ1-2; the D gene is possibly TRBD1 (5 bases). Germline V gives CDR1 SGDLS, CDR2 YYNGEE. Trimming pared 3 bases from V and 3 bases from J, leaving 9 bases between. This CDR3 comprises 13 residues. Here the CDR3 DNA reads TGTGCCAGCAGCGCCACAGGTTACTATGGCTACACCTTC. Encoded protein: CASSATGYYGYTF.

This sequence joins TRBV19 and TRBJ1-1, with a possible D match to TRBD1 (6 bases). V was cut by 4 bases and J by 5 bases, with 17 bases left in between. This CDR3 has 15 amino acids. The germline V gene has CDR1 LNHDA and CDR2 SQIVND (reference sequence). CDR3 region: CASSKRETGGTEAFF. The CDR3 region has the DNA TGTGCCAGTAGTAAACGCGAGACAGGTGGGACTGAAGCTTTCTTT.

J is TRBJ1-2 and V is TRBV7-9; maybe TRBD1 (6 bases). Between the trimmed V and J ends, which lost 1 base and 0 bases, there was a span of 9 bases. CDR3 length equals 15 residues. Germline CDR1 SEHNR, CDR2 FQNEAQ (reference sequence). CDR3 DNA: TGTGCCAGCAGCTTAGTGCAGGGGACTAACTATGGCTACACCTTC. Its translation is CASSLVQGTNYGYTF.

The J gene is TRBJ1-2, the V gene TRBV4-2, with TRBD1 matching over 7 bases. The CDR3 sequence is 15 residues long. V gave up 3 bases and J gave up 2 bases; unmatched junction bases: 6. Germline CDR1 and CDR2: LGHNA and YNFKEQ. DNA for the CDR3: TGTGCCAGCAGCCAGCCGGGACAGAGGAACTATGGCTACACCTTC. Translation: CASSQPGQRNYGYTF.

This rearrangement joins TRBV25-1 to TRBJ2-2, with 9 bases aligning to TRBD1. Germline loops: CDR1 MGHDK, CDR2 SYGVNS. This CDR3 comprises 13 residues. V lost 8 bases, J lost 6 bases, and 4 bases stayed unmatched. The CDR3 sequence is CASGRQGAGELFF. For the CDR3, the DNA is TGTGCCAGCGGGCGACAGGGGGCCGGGGAGCTGTTTTTT.